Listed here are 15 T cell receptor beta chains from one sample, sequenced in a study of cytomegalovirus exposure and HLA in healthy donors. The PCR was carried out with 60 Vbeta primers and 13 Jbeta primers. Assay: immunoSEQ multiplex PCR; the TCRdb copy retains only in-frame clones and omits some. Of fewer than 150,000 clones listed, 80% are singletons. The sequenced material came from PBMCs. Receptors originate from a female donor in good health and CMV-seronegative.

CDR3 DNA sequence: TGTGCCTGGACTGATCAAAAGGGGGCGTCTTTCTTT. Protein sequence: CAWTDQKGASFF. The chain couples TRBV30 to TRBJ1-1; TRBD1 matches at 7 bases. Germline CDR1 reads GTSNPN; CDR2 reads SVGIG (reference sequence). This CDR3 has 12 amino acids. Trimming at V came to 4 bases and at J to 12 bases, leaving 11 bases not matched to a gene. Looking up the rest from reference TRBV30 and TRBJ1-1 gives the full variable domain: SQTIHQWPATLVQPVGSPLSLECTVEGTSNPNLYWYRQAAGRGLQLLFYSVGIGQISSEVPQNLSASRPQDRQFILSSKKLLLSDSGFYLCAWTDQKGASFFGQGTRLTVV.

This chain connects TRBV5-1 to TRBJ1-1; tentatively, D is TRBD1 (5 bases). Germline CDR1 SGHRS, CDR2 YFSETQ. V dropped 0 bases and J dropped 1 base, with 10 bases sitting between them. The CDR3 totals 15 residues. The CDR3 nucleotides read TGCGCCAGCAGCTTGGACGGGACTCCGAACACTGAAGCTTTCTTT. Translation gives CASSLDGTPNTEAFF.

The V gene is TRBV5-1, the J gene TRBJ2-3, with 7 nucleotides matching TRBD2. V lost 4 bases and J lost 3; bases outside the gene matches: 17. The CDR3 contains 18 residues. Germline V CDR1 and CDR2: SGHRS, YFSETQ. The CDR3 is CASSQLTGGGVRTDTQYF. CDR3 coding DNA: TGCGCCAGCAGCCAGCTGACCGGTGGGGGGGTTAGGACAGATACGCAGTATTTT.

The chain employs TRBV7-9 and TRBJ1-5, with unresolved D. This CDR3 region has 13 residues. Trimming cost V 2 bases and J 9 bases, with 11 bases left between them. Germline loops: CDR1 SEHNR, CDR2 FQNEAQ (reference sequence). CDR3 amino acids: CASSLPDLGPQHF. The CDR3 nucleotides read TGTGCCAGCAGCTTACCGGACTTGGGGCCCCAGCATTTT.

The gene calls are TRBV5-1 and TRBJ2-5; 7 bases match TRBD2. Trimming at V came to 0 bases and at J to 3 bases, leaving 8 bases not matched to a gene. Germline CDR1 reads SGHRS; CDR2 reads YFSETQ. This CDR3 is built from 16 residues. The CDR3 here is CASSLAHSGTKETQYF. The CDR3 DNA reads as TGCGCCAGCAGCTTGGCCCACAGCGGGACCAAAGAGACCCAGTACTTC.

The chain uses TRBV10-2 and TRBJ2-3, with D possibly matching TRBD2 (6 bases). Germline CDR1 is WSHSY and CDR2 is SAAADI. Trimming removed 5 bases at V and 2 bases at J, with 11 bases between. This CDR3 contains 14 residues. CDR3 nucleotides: TGCGCCAGCAGTAGGCGGGAAATCACAGATACGCAGTATTTT. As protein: CASSRREITDTQYF.

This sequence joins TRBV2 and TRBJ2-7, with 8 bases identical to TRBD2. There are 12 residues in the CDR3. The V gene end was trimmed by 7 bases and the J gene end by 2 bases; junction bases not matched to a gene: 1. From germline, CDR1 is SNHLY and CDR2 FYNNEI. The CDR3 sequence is CASTSGPYEQYF. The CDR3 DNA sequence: TGTGCCAGCACTAGCGGGCCCTACGAGCAGTACTTC.

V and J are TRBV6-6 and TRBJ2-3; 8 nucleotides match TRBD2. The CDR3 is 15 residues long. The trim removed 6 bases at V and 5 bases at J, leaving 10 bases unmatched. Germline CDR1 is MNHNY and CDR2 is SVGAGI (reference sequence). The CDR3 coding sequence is TGTGCCAGCAGCCTACCCGGGACTAGTGGAGATACGCAGTATTTT. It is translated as CASSLPGTSGDTQYF.

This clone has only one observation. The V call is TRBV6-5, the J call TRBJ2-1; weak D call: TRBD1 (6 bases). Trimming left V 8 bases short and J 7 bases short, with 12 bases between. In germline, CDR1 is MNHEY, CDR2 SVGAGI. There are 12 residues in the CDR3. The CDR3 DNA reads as TGTGCCAGCCGGGACAACATGAATGAGCAGTTCTTC. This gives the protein CASRDNMNEQFF.

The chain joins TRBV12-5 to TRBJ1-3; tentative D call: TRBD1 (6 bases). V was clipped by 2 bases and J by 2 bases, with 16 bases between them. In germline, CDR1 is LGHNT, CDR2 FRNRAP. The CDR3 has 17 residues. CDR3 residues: CASGLLFEDSPGNTIYF. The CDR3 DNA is TGTGCTAGTGGTTTGCTCTTCGAGGACAGCCCTGGAAACACCATATATTTT. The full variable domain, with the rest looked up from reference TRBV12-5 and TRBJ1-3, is DARVTQTPRHKVTEMGQEVTMRCQPILGHNTVFWYRQTMMQGLELLAYFRNRAPLDDSGMPKDRFSAEMPDATLATLKIQPSEPRDSAVYFCASGLLFEDSPGNTIYFGEGSWLTVV.

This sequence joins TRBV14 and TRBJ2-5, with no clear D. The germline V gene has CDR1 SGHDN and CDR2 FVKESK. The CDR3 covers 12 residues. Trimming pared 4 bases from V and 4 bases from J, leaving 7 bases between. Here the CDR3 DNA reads TGTGCCAGCAGCCCTAGTCGAGAGACCCAGTACTTC. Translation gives CASSPSRETQYF.

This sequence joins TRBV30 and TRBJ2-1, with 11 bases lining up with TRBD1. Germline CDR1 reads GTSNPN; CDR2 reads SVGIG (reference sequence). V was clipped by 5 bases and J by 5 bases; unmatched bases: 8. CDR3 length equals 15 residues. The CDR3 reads CAWSTGTGGNNEQFF. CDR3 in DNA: TGTGCCTGGTCTACCGGGACAGGGGGGAACAATGAGCAGTTCTTC.

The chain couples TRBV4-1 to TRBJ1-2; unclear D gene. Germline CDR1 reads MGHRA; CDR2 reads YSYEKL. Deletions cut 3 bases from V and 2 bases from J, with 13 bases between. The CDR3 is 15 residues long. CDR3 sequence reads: CASSQPGFENYGYTF. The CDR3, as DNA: TGCGCCAGCAGCCAGCCGGGTTTTGAGAACTATGGCTACACCTTC.

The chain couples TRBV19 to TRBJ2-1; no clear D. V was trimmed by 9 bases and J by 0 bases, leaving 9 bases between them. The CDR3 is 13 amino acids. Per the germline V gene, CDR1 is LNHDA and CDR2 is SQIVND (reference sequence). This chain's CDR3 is CASRGSSYNEQFF. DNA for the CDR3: TGTGCCAGCCGAGGTAGCTCCTACAATGAGCAGTTCTTC.

The CDR3 region is CASSPDGLAGGGAGELFF. As DNA, the CDR3 is TGCGCCAGCAGCCCCGACGGACTAGCGGGAGGAGGGGCCGGGGAGCTGTTTTTT. This chain connects TRBV4-1 to TRBJ2-2; 14 bases fit TRBD2. The ends lost 4 bases at V and 6 bases at J; junction bases unmatched: 10. Germline CDR1 MGHRA, CDR2 YSYEKL. This CDR3 region has 18 residues.